This entry features one T cell receptor (beta chain) sequence. Authors' processing steps: It was from reference gene primer amplification that nucleated cell counts were estimated. The assay was immunoSEQ multiplex PCR, and TCRdb's table has in-frame clones only and misses some. V, J and clone size derive from that table, while D and trimming were established from the DNA sequence. The sample includes some 340,000 clones, 85% to 95% of them seen just once. The sample originates from a study of blood T cell repertoires in COVID-19. Cohort placement rested on clinical history that participants reported themselves. Germline V gene sequence: CDR1 ENHRY, CDR2 SYGVKD. Unmatched junction bases numbered 6, after V lost 4 bases and J lost 6 bases. This CDR3 spans 15 amino acids.

The chain joins TRBV10-3 to TRBJ2-3; 11 nucleotides match TRBD2. The source material was PBMCs or T cells enriched from blood (not recorded which). The TCR originated in a woman in her thirties who had been exposed to COVID-19. CDR3 protein: CAISGLAGGLDTQYF. In DNA, the CDR3 is TGTGCCATCAGTGGGTTAGCGGGGGGGCTGGATACGCAGTATTTT.